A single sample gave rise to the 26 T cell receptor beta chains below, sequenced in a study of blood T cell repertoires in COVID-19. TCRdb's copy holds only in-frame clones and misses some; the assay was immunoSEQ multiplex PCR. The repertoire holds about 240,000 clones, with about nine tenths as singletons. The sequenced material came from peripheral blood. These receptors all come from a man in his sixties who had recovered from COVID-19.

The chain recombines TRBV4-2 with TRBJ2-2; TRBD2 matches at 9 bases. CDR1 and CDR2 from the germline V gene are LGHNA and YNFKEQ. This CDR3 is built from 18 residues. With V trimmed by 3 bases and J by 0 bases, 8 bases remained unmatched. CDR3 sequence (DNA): TGTGCCAGCAGCCATAAGAACGGACTAGCGACGAACACCGGGGAGCTGTTTTTT. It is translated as CASSHKNGLATNTGELFF.

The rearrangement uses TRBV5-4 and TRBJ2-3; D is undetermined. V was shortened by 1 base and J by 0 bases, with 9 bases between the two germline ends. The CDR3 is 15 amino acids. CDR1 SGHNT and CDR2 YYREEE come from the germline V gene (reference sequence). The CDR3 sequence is CASSLSVLSTDTQYF. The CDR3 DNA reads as TGTGCCAGCAGCTTGTCGGTACTGAGCACAGATACGCAGTATTTT.

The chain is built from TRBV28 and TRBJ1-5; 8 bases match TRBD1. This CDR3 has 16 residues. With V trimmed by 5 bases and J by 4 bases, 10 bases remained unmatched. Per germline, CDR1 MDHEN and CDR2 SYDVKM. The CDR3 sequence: CASSMTGAATNQPQHF. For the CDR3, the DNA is TGTGCCAGCAGTATGACAGGGGCCGCCACAAATCAGCCCCAGCATTTT.

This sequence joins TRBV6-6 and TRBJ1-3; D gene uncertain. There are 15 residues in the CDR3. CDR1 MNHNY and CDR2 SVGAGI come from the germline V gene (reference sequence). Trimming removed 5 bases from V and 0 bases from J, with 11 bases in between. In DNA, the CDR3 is TGTGCCAGCAGTCCAACGCCGAGCTCTGGAAACACCATATATTTT. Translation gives CASSPTPSSGNTIYF.

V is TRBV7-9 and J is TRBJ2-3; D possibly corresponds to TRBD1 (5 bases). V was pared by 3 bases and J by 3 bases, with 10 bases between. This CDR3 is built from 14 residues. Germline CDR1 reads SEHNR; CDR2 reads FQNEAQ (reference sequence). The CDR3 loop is CASSLSQGTDTQYF. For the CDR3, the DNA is TGTGCCAGCAGCTTGAGTCAGGGTACAGATACGCAGTATTTT. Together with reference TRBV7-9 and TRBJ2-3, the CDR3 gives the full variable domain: DTGVSQNPRHKITKRGQNVTFRCDPISEHNRLYWYRQTLGQGPEFLTYFQNEAQLEKSRLLSDRFSAERPKGSFSTLEIQRTEQGDSAMYLCASSLSQGTDTQYFGPGTRLTVL.

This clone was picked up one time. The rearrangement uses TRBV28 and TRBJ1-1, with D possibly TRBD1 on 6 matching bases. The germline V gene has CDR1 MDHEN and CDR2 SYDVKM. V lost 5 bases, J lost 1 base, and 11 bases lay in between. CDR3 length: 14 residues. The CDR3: CASSAYRANTEAFF. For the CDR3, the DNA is TGTGCCAGCAGTGCGTACAGGGCGAACACTGAAGCTTTCTTT.

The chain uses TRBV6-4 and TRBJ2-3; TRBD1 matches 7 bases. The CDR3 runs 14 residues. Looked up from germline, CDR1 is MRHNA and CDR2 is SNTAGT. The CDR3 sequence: CATGASYGTDTQYF. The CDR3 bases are TGTGCTACAGGGGCCTCTTACGGCACAGATACGCAGTATTTT.

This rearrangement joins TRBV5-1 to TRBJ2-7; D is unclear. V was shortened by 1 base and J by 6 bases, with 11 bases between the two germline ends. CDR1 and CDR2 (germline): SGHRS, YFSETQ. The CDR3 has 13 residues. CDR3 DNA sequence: TGCGCCAGCAGCTTGTACGTTAGTGGCGAGCAGTACTTC. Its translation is CASSLYVSGEQYF.

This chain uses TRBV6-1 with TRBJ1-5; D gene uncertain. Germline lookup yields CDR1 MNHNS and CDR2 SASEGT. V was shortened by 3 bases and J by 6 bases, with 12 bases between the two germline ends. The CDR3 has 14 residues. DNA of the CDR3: TGTGCCAGCAGTGAGGCCCATACAATTCAGCCCCAGCATTTT. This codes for CASSEAHTIQPQHF.

The CDR3 sequence is CASSGGTVNTEAFF. The CDR3 DNA reads as TGCGCCAGCAGCGGGGGGACGGTTAACACTGAAGCTTTCTTT. The gene calls are TRBV5-1 and TRBJ1-1, with D possibly TRBD1 on 5 matching bases. Germline-derived CDR1 and CDR2 are SGHRS and YFSETQ. The CDR3 covers 14 residues. V lost 4 bases and J 2 bases, leaving 12 bases between the germline ends. Drawing the rest from reference TRBV5-1 and TRBJ1-1, the complete variable domain is KAGVTQTPRYLIKTRGQQVTLSCSPISGHRSVSWYQQTPGQGLQFLFEYFSETQRNKGNFPGRFSGRQFSNSRSEMNVSTLELGDSALYLCASSGGTVNTEAFFGQGTRLTVV.

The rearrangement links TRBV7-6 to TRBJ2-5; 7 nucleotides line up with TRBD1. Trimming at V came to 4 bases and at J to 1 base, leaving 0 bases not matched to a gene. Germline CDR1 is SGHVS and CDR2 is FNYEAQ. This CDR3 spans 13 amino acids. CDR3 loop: CASSWDSQETQYF. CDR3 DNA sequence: TGTGCCAGCAGCTGGGACAGCCAAGAGACCCAGTACTTC.

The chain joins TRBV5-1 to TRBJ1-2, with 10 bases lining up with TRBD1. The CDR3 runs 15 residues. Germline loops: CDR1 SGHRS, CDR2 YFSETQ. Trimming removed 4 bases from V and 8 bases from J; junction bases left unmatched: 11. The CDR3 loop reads CASSTLTDRGQGYTF. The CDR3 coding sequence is TGCGCCAGCAGCACACTCACAGACAGGGGGCAAGGCTACACCTTC.

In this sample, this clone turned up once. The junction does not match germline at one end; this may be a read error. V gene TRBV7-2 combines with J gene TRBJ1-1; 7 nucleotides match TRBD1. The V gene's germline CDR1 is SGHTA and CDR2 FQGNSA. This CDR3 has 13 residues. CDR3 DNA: TGTGCCAGCAGCTCGGCGCAGGGACAGCGCCAGACCTTT. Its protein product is CASSSAQGQRQTF.

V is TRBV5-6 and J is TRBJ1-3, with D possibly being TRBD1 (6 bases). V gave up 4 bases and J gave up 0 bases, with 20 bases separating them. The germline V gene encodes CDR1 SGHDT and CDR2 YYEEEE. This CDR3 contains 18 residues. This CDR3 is CASSTTTGHADSGNTIYF. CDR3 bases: TGTGCCAGCAGCACCACGACAGGCCATGCCGACTCTGGAAACACCATATATTTT.

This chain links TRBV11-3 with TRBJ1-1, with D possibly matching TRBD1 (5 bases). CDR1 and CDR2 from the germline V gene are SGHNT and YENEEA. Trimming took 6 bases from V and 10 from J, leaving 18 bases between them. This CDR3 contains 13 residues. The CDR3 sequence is CASSITRQTRAFF. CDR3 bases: TGTGCCAGCAGTATAACCCGACAGACGAGAGCTTTCTTT.

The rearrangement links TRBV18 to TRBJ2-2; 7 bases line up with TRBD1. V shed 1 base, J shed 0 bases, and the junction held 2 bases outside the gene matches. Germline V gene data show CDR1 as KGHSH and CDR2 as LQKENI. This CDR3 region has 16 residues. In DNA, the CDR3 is TGTGCCAGCTCACCACGAGGGGGCACGAACACCGGGGAGCTGTTTTTT. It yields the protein CASSPRGGTNTGELFF.

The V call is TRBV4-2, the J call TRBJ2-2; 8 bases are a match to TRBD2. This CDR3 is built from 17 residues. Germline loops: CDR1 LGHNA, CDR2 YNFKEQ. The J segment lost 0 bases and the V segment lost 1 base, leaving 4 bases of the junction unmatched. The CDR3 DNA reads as TGTGCCAGCAGCCAAGCGACGGGGGGGGCGAACACCGGGGAGCTGTTTTTT. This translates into CASSQATGGANTGELFF.

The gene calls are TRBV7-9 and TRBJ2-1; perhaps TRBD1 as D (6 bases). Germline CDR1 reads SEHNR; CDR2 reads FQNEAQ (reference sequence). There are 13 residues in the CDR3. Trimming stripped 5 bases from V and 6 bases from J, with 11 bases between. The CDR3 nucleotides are TGTGCCAGCAGCGACACAGGGTCCAATGAGCAGTTCTTC. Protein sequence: CASSDTGSNEQFF. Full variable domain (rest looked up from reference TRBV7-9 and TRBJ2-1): DTGVSQNPRHKITKRGQNVTFRCDPISEHNRLYWYRQTLGQGPEFLTYFQNEAQLEKSRLLSDRFSAERPKGSFSTLEIQRTEQGDSAMYLCASSDTGSNEQFFGPGTRLTVL.

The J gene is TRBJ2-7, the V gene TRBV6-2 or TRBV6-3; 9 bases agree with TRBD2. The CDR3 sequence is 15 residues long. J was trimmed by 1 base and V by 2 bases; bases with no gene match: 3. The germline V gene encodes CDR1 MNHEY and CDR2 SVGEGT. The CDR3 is CASSYLAGQSYEQYV. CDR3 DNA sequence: TGTGCCAGCAGTTACCTAGCGGGGCAATCCTACGAGCAGTACGTC.

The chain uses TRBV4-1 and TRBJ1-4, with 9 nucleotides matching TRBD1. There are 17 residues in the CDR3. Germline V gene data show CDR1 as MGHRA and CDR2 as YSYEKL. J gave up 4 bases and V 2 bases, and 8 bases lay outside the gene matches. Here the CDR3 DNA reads TGCGCCAGCAGCCAATCTTACCGGGACAGGGATAATGAAAAACTGTTTTTT. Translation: CASSQSYRDRDNEKLFF.

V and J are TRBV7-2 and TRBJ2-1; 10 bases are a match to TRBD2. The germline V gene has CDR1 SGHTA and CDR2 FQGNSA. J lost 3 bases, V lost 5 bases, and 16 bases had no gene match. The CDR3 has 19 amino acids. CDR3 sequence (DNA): TGTGCCAGCAGCCCCCGTCTAGCGGGGGTCCCAACCAACTACAATGAGCAGTTCTTC. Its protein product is CASSPRLAGVPTNYNEQFF.

CDR3 loop: CASSADRSETYEQYF. In DNA, the CDR3 is TGTGCCAGCAGTGCGGACAGGTCGGAGACCTACGAGCAGTACTTC. The rearrangement joins TRBV2 to TRBJ2-7; 7 nucleotides agree with TRBD1. CDR1 and CDR2 from the germline V gene are SNHLY and FYNNEI. CDR3 length equals 15 residues. J lost 2 bases, V lost 4 bases, and 8 bases had no gene match.

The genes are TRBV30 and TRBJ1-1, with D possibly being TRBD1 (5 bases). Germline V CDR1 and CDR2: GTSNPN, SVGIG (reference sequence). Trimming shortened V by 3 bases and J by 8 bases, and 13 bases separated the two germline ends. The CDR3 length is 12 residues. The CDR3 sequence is CAWSDDSREAFF. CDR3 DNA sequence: TGTGCCTGGAGCGACGACAGTAGAGAAGCTTTCTTT.

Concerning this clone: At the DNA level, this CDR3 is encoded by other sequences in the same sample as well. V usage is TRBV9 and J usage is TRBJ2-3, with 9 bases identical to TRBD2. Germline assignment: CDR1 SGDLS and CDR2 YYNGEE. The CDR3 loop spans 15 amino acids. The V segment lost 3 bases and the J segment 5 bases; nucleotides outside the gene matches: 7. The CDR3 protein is CASSDGGGAEDTQYF. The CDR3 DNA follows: TGTGCCAGCAGCGATGGCGGGGGGGCCGAAGATACGCAGTATTTT.

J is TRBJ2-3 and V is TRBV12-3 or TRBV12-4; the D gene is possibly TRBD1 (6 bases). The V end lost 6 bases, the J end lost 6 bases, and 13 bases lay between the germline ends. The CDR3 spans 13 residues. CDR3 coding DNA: TGTGCCAGCAGCCCGAGACAGGTCGATACGCAGTATTTT. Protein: CASSPRQVDTQYF.

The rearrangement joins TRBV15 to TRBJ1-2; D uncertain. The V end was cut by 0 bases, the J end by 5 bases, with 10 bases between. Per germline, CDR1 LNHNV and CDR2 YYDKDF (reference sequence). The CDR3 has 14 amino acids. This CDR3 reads CATSRDGGLYGYTF. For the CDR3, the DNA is TGTGCCACCAGCAGAGATGGAGGCCTTTATGGCTACACCTTC. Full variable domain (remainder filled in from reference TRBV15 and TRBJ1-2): DAMVIQNPRYQVTQFGKPVTLSCSQTLNHNVMYWYQQKSSQAPKLLFHYYDKDFNNEADTPDNFQSRRPNTSFCFLDIRSPGLGDTAMYLCATSRDGGLYGYTFGSGTRLTVV.